Listed here are 20 T cell receptor beta chains from one sample, sequenced in a study of T-cell memory formation after mild COVID-19. One entry per CDR3 protein results from TCRdb running MiXCR on the 5' RACE reads. The table shows over 400,000 distinct CDR3 sequences, with less than 25% occurring only once. Material for sequencing was PBMCs or a T cell subset sorted from them (not recorded which). Receptors were obtained from an adult woman who had mild COVID-19 (a few samples of this study predate the infection). Cell type and time point are not known.

This clonotype was counted a few times. The gene calls are TRBV20-1 and TRBJ2-7; 11 bases are a match to TRBD2. Trimming removed 0 bases from V and 1 base from J; junction bases left unmatched: 2. The CDR3 runs to 15 residues. Per germline, CDR1 DFQATT and CDR2 SNEGSKA (reference sequence). The CDR3 DNA reads as TGCAGTGCTAGAGATCCTAGCGGGAGGTCCTACGAGCAGTACTTC. Protein: CSARDPSGRSYEQYF.

The chain is built from TRBV5-6 and TRBJ2-1; 10 bases are a match to TRBD2. From germline, CDR1 is SGHDT and CDR2 YYEEEE. The CDR3 is 14 residues long. J lost 7 bases, V lost 6 bases, and 7 bases had no gene match. The CDR3 DNA sequence: TGTGCCAGCAACAGCGGGGGGGCCTTGAATGAGCAGTTCTTC. Encoded protein: CASNSGGALNEQFF.

The rearrangement uses TRBV5-5 and TRBJ2-7; the D gene is possibly TRBD2 (5 bases). Germline V gene sequence: CDR1 SGHKS, CDR2 YYEKEE (reference sequence). The V and J ends lost 0 bases and 3 bases respectively, with 10 bases between them. This CDR3 is 14 amino acids long. This chain's CDR3 is CASSLGFGDYEQYF. The CDR3 DNA follows: TGTGCCAGCAGCTTGGGGTTCGGGGACTACGAGCAGTACTTC.

The genes are TRBV7-9 and TRBJ1-1; D gene unclear. CDR3 size: 12 residues. Per the germline V gene, CDR1 is SEHNR and CDR2 is FQNEAQ (reference sequence). Trimming removed 5 bases at V and 5 bases at J, with 9 bases between. The CDR3: CASSAWETEAFF. The CDR3 DNA follows: TGTGCCAGCAGCGCTTGGGAAACTGAAGCTTTCTTT. The variable domain in full, completed from reference TRBV7-9 and TRBJ1-1, reads DTGVSQNPRHKITKRGQNVTFRCDPISEHNRLYWYRQTLGQGPEFLTYFQNEAQLEKSRLLSDRFSAERPKGSFSTLEIQRTEQGDSAMYLCASSAWETEAFFGQGTRLTVV.

This chain links TRBV11-3 with TRBJ2-7; 7 bases agree with TRBD1. Germline trimming cut 3 bases from V and 0 bases from J; bases unmatched to any gene: 8. Germline V gene sequence: CDR1 SGHNT, CDR2 YENEEA. The CDR3 sequence is 16 residues long. CDR3 loop: CASSFVGTEISYEQYF. In nucleotides, the CDR3 is TGTGCCAGCAGCTTTGTCGGGACAGAGATCTCCTACGAGCAGTACTTC. Variable domain in full (rest from reference TRBV11-3 and TRBJ2-7): EAGVVQSPRYKIIEKKQPVAFWCNPISGHNTLYWYLQNLGQGPELLIRYENEEAVDDSQLPKDRFSAERLKGVDSTLKIQPAELGDSAVYLCASSFVGTEISYEQYFGPGTRLTVT.

This clonotype was counted between two and nine times. The chain joins TRBV11-2 to TRBJ2-5; 12 bases match TRBD2. CDR1 SGHAT and CDR2 FQNNGV come from the germline V gene. The V segment lost 3 bases and the J segment 4 bases; nucleotides outside the gene matches: 3. This CDR3 has 15 residues. CDR3 bases: TGTGCCAGCAGCTTGACTAGCGGGGGAGGAGAGACCCAGTACTTC. Translated: CASSLTSGGGETQYF.

V is TRBV5-1 and J is TRBJ1-2; TRBD1 is a possible D gene (6 bases). This CDR3 region has 14 residues. V was shortened by 0 bases and J by 2 bases, with 8 bases between the two germline ends. Germline-derived CDR1 and CDR2 are SGHRS and YFSETQ. CDR3 in amino acids: CASSLGRGNYGYTF. Here the CDR3 DNA reads TGCGCCAGCAGCTTGGGCAGGGGAAACTATGGCTACACCTTC.

This clonotype was counted ten times or more. The chain has TRBV4-1 and TRBJ2-2, with unresolved D. With 2 bases removed from V and 9 bases from J, the gap between germline ends came to 4 bases. CDR1 is MGHRA and CDR2 is YSYEKL in the germline V gene. CDR3 length equals 11 residues. CDR3: CASSQSRELFF. The CDR3 DNA is TGCGCCAGCAGCCAAAGCCGGGAGCTGTTTTTT.

This clonotype was observed a handful of times. The chain couples TRBV20-1 to TRBJ1-1; D is unclear. CDR1 is DFQATT and CDR2 is SNEGSKA in the germline V gene (reference sequence). V shed 1 base and J shed 4 bases, with 10 bases lying between them. The CDR3 has 13 amino acids. DNA for the CDR3: TGCAGTGCTAGAGGAGTGGGTTCCACTGAAGCTTTCTTT. It yields the protein CSARGVGSTEAFF.

The genes are TRBV7-9 and TRBJ2-7; 9 bases fit TRBD2. CDR1 is SEHNR, CDR2 FQNEAQ, per germline (reference sequence). Trimming removed 4 bases from V and 0 bases from J; junction bases left unmatched: 7. CDR3 length: 16 residues. CDR3 protein: CASSSLAGPTSYEQYF. The CDR3 DNA follows: TGTGCCAGCAGCTCCCTAGCGGGACCGACCTCCTACGAGCAGTACTTC.

This clonotype has ten or more counts. The rearrangement uses TRBV14 and TRBJ1-1; D uncertain. Germline CDR1 reads SGHDN; CDR2 reads FVKESK. This CDR3 has 12 amino acids. V lost 2 bases to trimming and J lost 9 bases, with 10 bases between them. The CDR3 DNA sequence: TGTGCCAGCAGCCAATTAGGTCGTAAAGCTTTCTTT. Encoded protein: CASSQLGRKAFF.

V usage is TRBV24-1 and J usage is TRBJ2-1, with 9 bases that match TRBD2. Germline V lookup: CDR1 KGHDR, CDR2 SFDVKD. The V and J ends lost 4 bases and 8 bases, in that order; junction bases with no gene match: 8. The CDR3 runs 15 residues. Here the CDR3 reads CATSDIAGVFHEQFF. CDR3 DNA sequence: TGTGCCACCAGTGACATAGCGGGAGTTTTTCATGAGCAGTTCTTC.

The rearrangement links TRBV12-3 or TRBV12-4 to TRBJ2-4; a possible D gene is TRBD2 (5 bases). The V gene lost 6 bases and the J gene lost 8 bases, with 17 bases spanning the gap. The CDR3 runs 14 residues. CDR3 DNA sequence: TGTGCCAGCAGCCCCGCGACTAACGGGGACATTCAGTACTTC. Translation gives CASSPATNGDIQYF.

This chain links TRBV3-1 with TRBJ2-2, with D possibly being TRBD2 (6 bases). CDR1 is LGHDT and CDR2 is YNNKEL in the germline V gene (reference sequence). The CDR3 totals 16 residues. With 5 bases removed from V and 1 base from J, the gap between germline ends came to 14 bases. The CDR3 is CASSRYSGENTGELFF. In nucleotides, the CDR3 is TGTGCCAGCAGCAGATATTCGGGGGAGAACACCGGGGAGCTGTTTTTT.

This clonotype was detected ten times or more. V is TRBV4-2 and J is TRBJ2-2; D is possibly TRBD1 (5 bases). In germline, CDR1 is LGHNA, CDR2 YNFKEQ. Trimming left V 4 bases short and J 6 bases short, with 6 bases between. This CDR3 has 12 amino acids. The CDR3, as DNA: TGTGCCAGCAGCCCAGGGCCCGGGGAGCTGTTTTTT. It is translated as CASSPGPGELFF.

The V and J genes are TRBV10-2 and TRBJ2-7, with D hard to call. This CDR3 spans 11 amino acids. With 6 bases removed from V and 3 bases from J, the gap between germline ends came to 6 bases. CDR1 is WSHSY and CDR2 is SAAADI in the germline V gene. The CDR3 bases are TGCGCCAGCAGGACAAACTACGAGCAGTACTTC. This gives the protein CASRTNYEQYF.

The rearrangement links TRBV9 to TRBJ2-3, with 8 bases lining up with TRBD2. V was clipped by 0 bases and J by 3 bases; unmatched bases: 6. The CDR3 runs 16 residues. Per the germline V gene, CDR1 is SGDLS and CDR2 is YYNGEE. DNA of the CDR3: TGTGCCAGCAGCGTAGCGGGGGGGAGGAGGACAGATACGCAGTATTTT. As protein: CASSVAGGRRTDTQYF.

The gene calls are TRBV18 and TRBJ2-2, with D perhaps matching TRBD1 (6 bases). V was cut by 2 bases and J by 4 bases, with 11 bases left in between. Germline V gene lookup returns CDR1 KGHSH and CDR2 LQKENI. The CDR3 has 15 residues. CDR3 in amino acids: CASSPATGSTGELFF. CDR3 bases: TGTGCCAGCTCACCAGCTACAGGGTCCACCGGGGAGCTGTTTTTT.

V usage is TRBV9 and J usage is TRBJ2-5; 12 bases line up with TRBD2. There are 16 residues in the CDR3. With 0 bases clipped from V and 1 base from J, the junction kept 1 base outside the gene matches. CDR1 SGDLS and CDR2 YYNGEE come from the germline V gene. The CDR3 here is CASSVALAGGQETQYF. CDR3 in DNA: TGTGCCAGCAGCGTAGCACTAGCGGGGGGCCAAGAGACCCAGTACTTC. The full variable domain, rest sourced from reference TRBV9 and TRBJ2-5, is DSGVTQTPKHLITATGQRVTLRCSPRSGDLSVYWYQQSLDQGLQFLIQYYNGEERAKGNILERFSAQQFPDLHSELNLSSLELGDSALYFCASSVALAGGQETQYFGPGTRLLVL.

This clonotype was detected only a few times. The chain links TRBV15 to TRBJ2-7; a weak D match, TRBD1 (6 bases). This CDR3 spans 13 amino acids. Germline CDR1 is LNHNV and CDR2 is YYDKDF (reference sequence). V was clipped by 4 bases and J by 6 bases, with 13 bases between them. The CDR3 loop is CATSTGVIGEQYF. For the CDR3, the DNA is TGTGCCACCAGCACAGGGGTGATCGGCGAGCAGTACTTC.